The 5 T cell receptor beta chains presented below share a single source sample, sequenced in a study of Ad26.COV2.S vaccination and SARS-CoV-2 variants. Sequenced by immunoSEQ multiplex PCR; TCRdb stores in-frame clones only, minus some. The sample has roughly 400,000 clones; around 91% are singletons. Treatment denoted: 15 to 20 received Ad26.COV2.S at low or high dose, single or two shots; roughly 5 received placebo; per-sample allocation not given. After the first vaccine or placebo injection, samples were drawn on day 63. This specimen was peripheral blood, taken in a trial of Ad26.COV2.S vaccine versus placebo. These receptors all stem from a person between 18 and 59 years old who received the Ad26.COV2.S COVID-19 vaccine or a placebo.

V gene TRBV14 combines with J gene TRBJ2-7, with 7 nucleotides matching TRBD1. Germline loops: CDR1 SGHDN, CDR2 FVKESK. This CDR3 has 15 amino acids. V shed 3 bases and J 2 bases; nucleotides not matched to a gene: 7. The CDR3 DNA reads as TGTGCCAGCAGCCATCCGGGACAGTCCACCTACGAGCAGTACTTC. The encoded protein is CASSHPGQSTYEQYF.

The chain joins TRBV24-1 to TRBJ2-1; the match to TRBD1 covers 9 bases. The CDR3 spans 16 residues. Per germline, CDR1 KGHDR and CDR2 SFDVKD. V was pared by 6 bases and J by 4 bases, with 9 bases of the junction left unmatched. The DNA for the CDR3 is TGTGCCACCAGTATGAATCGCGGGACAGGGTACAATGAGCAGTTCTTC. Protein product: CATSMNRGTGYNEQFF.

This clone appeared once. V and J are TRBV10-3 and TRBJ2-5; 10 bases agree with TRBD2. In germline, CDR1 is ENHRY, CDR2 SYGVKD. The CDR3 totals 17 residues. V lost 0 bases to trimming and J lost 1 base; unmatched junction nucleotides: 5. The CDR3 DNA is TGTGCCATCAGTGAGTCGTTGCCTAGCGGGGGCCAAGAGACCCAGTACTTC. It specifies CAISESLPSGGQETQYF.

The CDR3 is CASSTPSGTHEQFF. DNA for the CDR3: TGTGCCAGCAGTACCCCTAGCGGGACCCATGAGCAGTTCTTC. The V call is TRBV28, the J call TRBJ2-1; 9 positions agree with TRBD2. With V trimmed by 5 bases and J by 8 bases, 7 bases remained unmatched. This CDR3 comprises 14 residues. The V gene's germline CDR1 is MDHEN and CDR2 SYDVKM.

The rearrangement uses TRBV7-6 and TRBJ2-7; 9 bases are a match to TRBD2. Germline CDR1 is SGHVS and CDR2 is FNYEAQ. This CDR3 contains 15 residues. With 0 bases clipped from V and 7 bases from J, the junction kept 7 bases outside the gene matches. CDR3 sequence reads: CASSLASGSRGEQYF. In DNA, the CDR3 is TGTGCCAGCAGCTTAGCTAGCGGGAGTCGCGGGGAGCAGTACTTC.